This paragraph reports one T cell receptor (beta chain). This clonotype was observed a single time. Its antigen specificity is not known. Base-call qualities are not available, and no considerably larger clone is one nucleotide away. These data originate in a study of T cells after yellow fever vaccination (dated by TCRdb to the late 2010s). General notes on the study: The SMART-Seq v4 Ultra Low Input RNA kit was used to prepare libraries from fractions with low cell numbers. To follow T-cell clones before and after both primary and booster YFV17D yellow fever vaccination, bulk TCR alpha and beta repertoires underwent longitudinal sequencing. Two healthy male donors, one aged 18 to 30 and one aged 30 to 40 years, made up the cohort. Blood was drawn at multiple timepoints before and after primary and secondary immunization, with bulk PBMC replicates and cell subsets isolated.

Per the germline V gene (reference sequence), LGHDT is the CDR1 and YNNKEL is the CDR2. Germline trimming: 2 bases from V, 0 bases from J; junction bases outside gene matches: 4. The CDR3 starts with the cysteine, ends with the phenylalanine, and has 18 residues. CDR3 DNA is the only sequence kept; it has 54 bases, read in frame from the first base. Read against the paper, the sample's treatment or condition label means: live attenuated yellow fever vaccine strain. At each blood-draw timepoint, two biological replicates of bulk PBMCs were obtained. PBMCs were isolated from peripheral blood using a standard Ficoll-Paque protocol. TriZol was used to extract RNA from bulk PBMCs, CD4 and CD8 fractions, and dextramer-positive and dextramer-negative fractions. TCR cDNA was synthesized by 5'RACE template switching, which introduced a universal primer site and unique molecular identifiers. Priming of cDNA synthesis was performed from both the TCR alpha and TCR beta constant segments. Two PCR steps were used to amplify libraries, with sample barcodes and sequencing adapters being added in the second step. Libraries were sequenced on Illumina HiSeq 2500 (2x100 bp) or NovaSeq (2x150 bp). Turning to the authors' computational methods: Reads were demultiplexed and collapsed into UMI consensus sequences with MIGEC, and V(D)J alignment was performed with MiXCR. Clonotypes responding to the vaccine were identified with edgeR on replicate PBMC samples, with the criteria of FDR below 0.01 and a log2 fold change above 5 up to day 15. CD4 or CD8 identity was assigned to each bulk clonotype according to whether the clonotype was present at higher abundance in the sequenced CD4 repertoire or the sequenced CD8 repertoire. The raw public reads went through TCRdb reprocessing: fastp at Q25, MiXCR clone calling, in-frame beta chains kept. CDR3 protein duplicates are merged, each entry listing the most common genes and DNA. None of the V and J calls come from the authors' own analysis; TCRdb made them. The sample data list nearly 550,000 distinct CDR3 sequences, and about 19% of these were observed just once. The top ten hold 13% to 15% of the sample.

Study-wide findings and limitations: Most clones expanded after primary vaccination were re-detected after the booster (almost 98% of CD4 and 88% of CD8), suggesting broad memory maintenance. A small fraction of clonotypes showed up in both the CD4 and CD8 compartments, probably as a result of convergent recombination. Computational filtering was needed because FACS-sorted repertoires could contain abundant contaminating clonotypes from the bulk population. The study included only a couple of donors, which limits how far the findings can be generalized. Compared with the primary T-cell response, the secondary T-cell response was faster but weaker, reaching its peak on day 5 rather than on day 15.

The chain is made from TRBV3-1 and TRBJ2-6; a stretch of 10 junction bases matches TRBD1. Sequenced here: PBMCs, sampled 15 days after the yellow fever booster vaccination. The receptor's source is a man aged 25 to 40 who received the YFV17D yellow fever vaccine. The nucleotide sequence is given as TGTGCCAGCAGCCAAAGACAGGGGGCCTCCTCTGGGGCCAACGTCCTGACTTTC. Its protein reads: CASSQRQGASSGANVLTF.